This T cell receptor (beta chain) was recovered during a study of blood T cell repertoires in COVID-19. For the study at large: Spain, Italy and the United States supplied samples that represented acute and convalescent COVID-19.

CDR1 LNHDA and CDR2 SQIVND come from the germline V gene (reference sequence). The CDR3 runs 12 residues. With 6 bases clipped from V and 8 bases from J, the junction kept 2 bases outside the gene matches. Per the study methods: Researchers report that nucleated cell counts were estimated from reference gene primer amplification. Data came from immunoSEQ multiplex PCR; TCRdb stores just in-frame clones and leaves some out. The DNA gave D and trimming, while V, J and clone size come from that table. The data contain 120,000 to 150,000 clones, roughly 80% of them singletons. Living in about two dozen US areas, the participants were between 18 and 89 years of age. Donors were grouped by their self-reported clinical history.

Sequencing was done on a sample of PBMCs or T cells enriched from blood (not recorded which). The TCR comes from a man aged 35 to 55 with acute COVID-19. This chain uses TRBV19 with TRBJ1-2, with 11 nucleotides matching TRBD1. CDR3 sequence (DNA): TGTGCCAGTAGGGGACAGGGGGACGGCTACACCTTC. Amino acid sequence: CASRGQGDGYTF. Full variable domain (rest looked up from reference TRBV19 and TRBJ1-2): DGGITQSPKYLFRKEGQNVTLSCEQNLNHDAMYWYRQDPGQGLRLIYYSQIVNDFQKGDIAEGYSVSREKKESFPLTVTSAQKNPTAFYLCASRGQGDGYTFGSGTRLTVV.